The 22 T cell receptor beta chains presented below share a single source sample, sequenced in a study of CD8 T cells in ankylosing spondylitis (dated by TCRdb to 2016 to 2017). Libraries came from 5' RACE. The sample was run on an Illumina HiSeq 2500. The public reads were run again by TCRdb, first through fastp at Q25 and then through MiXCR, and only productive beta chains were kept. Every distinct CDR3 protein forms one entry, paired with its most common genes and DNA. Across this sample there are a few hundred thousand distinct CDR3 sequences, with approximately 20% seen only once. The ten largest clones add up to over 25% of the sample. What was sequenced was blood, either unsorted or a sorted T cell fraction (not recorded which). The receptors were gathered from a male donor with ankylosing spondylitis or in good health (not recorded which).

The table lists this clonotype with a few counts. This chain uses TRBV14 with TRBJ2-4; unclear D gene. Per the germline V gene, CDR1 is SGHDN and CDR2 is FVKESK. V shed 4 bases and J shed 0 bases, with 16 bases lying between them. This CDR3 is built from 17 residues. This CDR3 reads CASSLLADTEAKNIQYF. DNA of the CDR3: TGTGCCAGCAGCCTCCTCGCGGATACAGAAGCCAAAAACATTCAGTACTTC.

This clonotype has a handful of counts. The V and J genes are TRBV4-2 and TRBJ1-4, with D hard to call. Deletions cut 1 base from V and 0 bases from J, with 12 bases between. This CDR3 has 17 amino acids. Looked up from germline, CDR1 is LGHNA and CDR2 is YNFKEQ. The CDR3 DNA reads TGTGCCAGCAGCCAAGTCAAGTCTGGGACAACTAATGAAAAACTGTTTTTT. This sequence encodes CASSQVKSGTTNEKLFF.

This clonotype was seen only once. The chain couples TRBV29-1 to TRBJ2-2; 10 bases agree with TRBD2. This CDR3 has 16 residues. In germline, CDR1 is SQVTM, CDR2 ANQGSEA. Trimming removed 3 bases from V and 5 bases from J; junction bases left unmatched: 9. The CDR3 DNA is TGCAGCGTTGACTCTGAGCGGGAGGGCGGGACCGGGGAGCTGTTTTTT. Encoded protein: CSVDSEREGGTGELFF.

The chain carries TRBV9 and TRBJ2-5; TRBD2 might be the D (6 bases). This CDR3 region has 14 residues. V dropped 4 bases and J dropped 1 base, with 11 bases sitting between them. Germline CDR1 SGDLS, CDR2 YYNGEE. The CDR3 coding sequence is TGTGCCAGCAGCCCCCCGGGAGTCCAAGAGACCCAGTACTTC. Its translation is CASSPPGVQETQYF.

V gene TRBV2 combines with J gene TRBJ2-1; 10 bases line up with TRBD2. The length of the CDR3 is 18 residues. V lost 0 bases and J lost 4; bases outside the gene matches: 9. The V gene's germline CDR1 is SNHLY and CDR2 FYNNEI. The CDR3 DNA sequence: TGTGCCAGCAGTGAAGCGTCGACCCTAGCGGGAGCTTACAATGAGCAGTTCTTC. Translating gives CASSEASTLAGAYNEQFF.

This clonotype was detected ten times or more. This chain connects TRBV27 to TRBJ2-5, with 9 bases lining up with TRBD2. Germline V gene data show CDR1 as MNHEY and CDR2 as SMNVEV (reference sequence). The CDR3 extends over 18 amino acids. V lost 0 bases, J lost 3 bases, and 11 bases stayed unmatched. CDR3 loop: CASSLSSMVVAGEETQYF. CDR3 nucleotides: TGTGCCAGCAGTTTATCGTCCATGGTGGTAGCGGGGGAAGAGACCCAGTACTTC.

A few counts support this clonotype. The V gene is TRBV11-2, the J gene TRBJ2-3; D is possibly TRBD2 (5 bases). The V gene's germline CDR1 is SGHAT and CDR2 FQNNGV. This CDR3 spans 15 amino acids. The ends were cut back, 5 bases at V and 1 base at J, with 13 bases in the middle. The CDR3 spells CASSATPAGTDTQYF. The CDR3 nucleotides read TGTGCCAGCAGCGCAACCCCAGCGGGCACAGATACGCAGTATTTT.

On this clonotype itself: This may be a read error: a much more frequent sequence differs by one nucleotide. V gene TRBV25-1 combines with J gene TRBJ2-3; D ambiguous. Per the germline V gene, CDR1 is MGHDK and CDR2 is SYGVNS. V was trimmed by 6 bases and J by 3 bases, leaving 7 bases between them. The CDR3 loop spans 12 amino acids. CDR3 in DNA: TGTGCCAGCAGCGACCGGACAGATACGCAGTATTTT. Its protein is CASSDRTDTQYF.

This clonotype was seen more than once but under ten times. V is TRBV27 and J is TRBJ2-7; D ambiguous. This CDR3 contains 14 residues. The ends were cut back, 2 bases at V and 0 bases at J, with 8 bases in the middle. Germline CDR1 reads MNHEY; CDR2 reads SMNVEV (reference sequence). This chain's CDR3 is CASSLVGNSYEQYF. The CDR3 DNA reads as TGTGCCAGCAGTTTAGTTGGGAACTCCTACGAGCAGTACTTC.

The chain is built from TRBV20-1 and TRBJ2-7; TRBD1 matches at 9 bases. The junction had 6 bases not matched to a gene; V was cut back by 6 bases and J by 6 bases. The CDR3 is 12 residues long. The germline gives CDR1 DFQATT, CDR2 SNEGSKA (reference sequence). CDR3: CSARGQGGEQYF. DNA of the CDR3: TGCAGTGCCCGGGGACAGGGCGGCGAGCAGTACTTC.

This clonotype was counted a few times. This chain joins TRBV5-1 and TRBJ2-7; D is possibly TRBD1 (5 bases). Between the trimmed V and J ends, which lost 5 bases and 3 bases, there was a span of 18 bases. The CDR3 covers 15 residues. Germline CDR1 is SGHRS and CDR2 is YFSETQ. The DNA of the CDR3 is TGCGCCAGCAGTCCCCCCTCGGCAGGGTTCTACGAGCAGTACTTC. Translating gives CASSPPSAGFYEQYF.

In its sample, this clonotype was seen a few times. The chain joins TRBV5-1 to TRBJ1-1; D might be TRBD1 (6 bases). Between the trimmed V and J ends, which lost 0 bases and 1 base, there was a span of 10 bases. The germline gives CDR1 SGHRS, CDR2 YFSETQ. The CDR3 totals 15 residues. The CDR3 is CASSLGAGANTEAFF. The CDR3 bases are TGCGCCAGCAGCTTGGGGGCAGGGGCGAACACTGAAGCTTTCTTT.

This clonotype came up a few times. The J gene is TRBJ1-2, the V gene TRBV12-3 or TRBV12-4; D is uncertain. This CDR3 is 13 amino acids long. Trimming left V 6 bases short and J 4 bases short, with 12 bases between. CDR3 sequence (DNA): TGTGCCAGCAGCCCCGGCGCGGTCTATGGCTACACCTTC. Translating it yields CASSPGAVYGYTF.

In this sample, this clonotype turned up a few times. This rearrangement joins TRBV7-9 to TRBJ2-5; 7 bases line up with TRBD2. Germline CDR1 is SEHNR and CDR2 is FQNEAQ (reference sequence). J gave up 5 bases and V 4 bases, and 16 bases lay outside the gene matches. The CDR3 is 17 residues long. The CDR3 DNA reads as TGTGCCAGCAGCTACAATGAAGCGGGACCATCTGGGGAGACCCAGTACTTC. As protein: CASSYNEAGPSGETQYF.

This clonotype was seen a few times. V gene TRBV7-9 combines with J gene TRBJ2-7; 11 nucleotides align to TRBD2. The germline gives CDR1 SEHNR, CDR2 FQNEAQ (reference sequence). The junction had 1 base not matched to a gene; V was cut back by 4 bases and J by 2 bases. The CDR3 spans 14 residues. CDR3 sequence: CASSWGLAAYEQYF. The CDR3 region has the DNA TGTGCCAGCAGCTGGGGACTAGCGGCCTACGAGCAGTACTTC.

This clonotype was seen more than once but under ten times. The V call is TRBV4-1, the J call TRBJ2-3, with no clear D. The germline V gene encodes CDR1 MGHRA and CDR2 YSYEKL. This CDR3 comprises 15 residues. Trimming left V 3 bases short and J 3 bases short, with 13 bases between. The CDR3 coding sequence is TGCGCCAGCAGCCACAGTCCGGACGCGACAGATACGCAGTATTTT. Translation: CASSHSPDATDTQYF.

There are a few counts of this clonotype. The rearrangement joins TRBV27 to TRBJ2-7, with TRBD1 matching over 7 bases. Germline lookup yields CDR1 MNHEY and CDR2 SMNVEV (reference sequence). The CDR3 is 16 amino acids. The ends lost 6 bases at V and 1 base at J; junction bases unmatched: 12. The CDR3 here is CASSLTGTAPSYEQYF. CDR3 bases: TGTGCCAGCAGCCTAACTGGGACAGCCCCATCCTACGAGCAGTACTTC.

The sample holds a few counts of this clonotype. The genes are TRBV5-1 and TRBJ1-4, with a tentative D call TRBD1 (5 bases). Trimming removed 4 bases at V and 7 bases at J, with 17 bases between. Germline values: CDR1 SGHRS, CDR2 YFSETQ. The CDR3 spans 15 residues. The chain's CDR3 is CASSPGQGSAEKLFF. In DNA, the CDR3 is TGCGCCAGCAGCCCGGGTCAGGGTTCGGCTGAAAAACTGTTTTTT.

This clonotype was detected once. The chain links TRBV4-1 to TRBJ2-3, with D possibly being TRBD1 (5 bases). The CDR3 length is 13 residues. Germline lookup yields CDR1 MGHRA and CDR2 YSYEKL. The V gene lost 1 base and the J gene lost 5 bases, with 7 bases spanning the gap. CDR3 in DNA: TGCGCCAGCAGCCAAGGGGGCGGAGATACGCAGTATTTT. Encoded protein: CASSQGGGDTQYF.

Turning to this clonotype: One junction end disagrees with the germline gene, perhaps due to a read error. The genes are TRBV11-2 and TRBJ2-1; D is uncertain. Germline V CDR1 and CDR2: SGHAT, FQNNGV. This CDR3 is 12 amino acids long. CDR3 DNA sequence: TGTGTCAGCAGCCAGAATTCTAATGAGCAGTTCTTC. It is translated as CVSSQNSNEQFF.

This clonotype was observed many times. The chain joins TRBV12-3 or TRBV12-4 to TRBJ2-6, with 7 bases identical to TRBD1. The CDR3 loop spans 15 amino acids. V lost 2 bases to trimming and J lost 2 bases; unmatched junction nucleotides: 0. The CDR3 is CASSLTGAGANVLTF. The CDR3 DNA reads TGTGCCAGCAGTTTAACAGGGGCTGGGGCCAACGTCCTGACTTTC.

The J gene is TRBJ2-5, the V gene TRBV28; 9 nucleotides agree with TRBD1. Germline CDR1 and CDR2: MDHEN and SYDVKM. J gave up 4 bases and V 5 bases, and 8 bases lay outside the gene matches. The CDR3 has 15 residues. The CDR3 region has the DNA TGTGCCAGCAGTCCTGTGATGGACAGGGGAGAGACCCAGTACTTC. Translation: CASSPVMDRGETQYF. Full variable domain (remainder filled in from reference TRBV28 and TRBJ2-5): DVKVTQSSRYLVKRTGEKVFLECVQDMDHENMFWYRQDPGLGLRLIYFSYDVKMKEKGDIPEGYSVSREKKERFSLILESASTNQTSMYLCASSPVMDRGETQYFGPGTRLLVL.